This T cell receptor beta chain derives from a study of T cells in localized non-small cell lung cancer (TCRdb year 2020). Background for the entire study: T cell repertoires of 200 to 250 early-stage NSCLC patients were analyzed, with tumors being compared against uninvolved tumor-adjacent lungs. The cohort consisted of about 240 treatment-naive NSCLC patients whose localized lung tumors had been resected. Of the NSCLC patients, around 130 were male and around 97 were female, and the mean age was about 69 years.

The full study reports these points: Uninvolved tumor-adjacent lung showed the highest T cell clonality, higher than tumor, which suggests more focused antigenic responses in the uninvolved tumor-adjacent lung. Since the design was exploratory, TCR variables were selected using unadjusted p-values with no false-discovery rate correction. Because multi-region tumor sequencing was not done, intratumor heterogeneity could not be ruled out. A median of roughly 60 of the top 100 tumor clones were detected in paired uninvolved adjacent lung, and around 30 of these tumor clones were also found among the top 100 clones of the paired uninvolved adjacent lung. Longer overall survival was associated with higher blood T cell density, whereas shorter survival was associated with higher adjacent-lung clonality.

This clone was seen only once. What this receptor recognizes is not known. Per-base quality was not reported, and no clone a single base away is much larger than it. This specimen includes other DNA sequences encoding the same CDR3. TCR beta CDR3 regions were sequenced from DNA using the immunoSEQ Assay. The published analysis was carried out like this. To compute T cell density, TCR beta template counts were normalized to usable DNA, which was estimated by amplifying housekeeping genes. Richness was estimated with the preseqR package, extrapolating to 400,000 templates for PBMC samples and 120,000 templates for tissue samples. Clonality was defined by subtracting Pielou's evenness from one. Tissue-enriched TCRs were identified through differential abundance testing performed on productive amino-acid clonotypes, with a minimum total count of 5 and an alpha of 0.1. The Jaccard Index and the Morisita Overlap Index were used to quantify repertoire overlap between compartments. TCR beta CDR3s were clustered by GLIPH together with public tetramer-defined viral CDR3s, and at least three viral sequences plus V-gene enrichment were required for viral motifs. This immuneACCESS table, as held by TCRdb, lists in-frame sequences with V and J called but not all clones. Of the missing ones, under half trace to an unresolved V gene in checked studies; the others have no known cause. V, J and clone size are taken as reported in that table, and D and trimming were inferred from the DNA itself. The sample table lists some 1,300 clones, less than 45% of them with a count of one. The ten largest clones capture around 13% of the sample.

At diagnosis, tumor, uninvolved tumor-adjacent lung and peripheral blood were collected and then preserved as a mix of FFPE and fresh-frozen material. V is reduced by 2 bases and J by 0 bases, leaving a spacing of 5 bases between them. Taken from the germline V gene, the CDR1 and CDR2 loops are KGHSH and LQKENI. The CDR3 sequence holds 14 residues, the cysteine and phenylalanine included. Just the 42-base CDR3 DNA is kept, in frame starting at base 1. The chain joins TRBV18 to TRBJ1-5, with no confident D gene call. Sequenced material: lung tumor tissue, taken before any cancer treatment. The TCR originated in a woman aged 18 to 55 with stage I lung adenocarcinoma. The CDR3 region reads CASSPDYSNQPQHF. The DNA sequence is given as TGTGCCAGCTCACCAGACTATAGCAATCAGCCCCAGCATTTT. Where the CDR3 stops, the reference TRBV18 and TRBJ1-5 genes take over; the full variable domain is NAGVMQNPRHLVRRRGQEARLRCSPMKGHSHVYWYRQLPEEGLKFMVYLQKENIIDESGMPKERFSAEFPKEGPSILRIQQVVRGDSAAYFCASSPDYSNQPQHFGDGTRLSIL.